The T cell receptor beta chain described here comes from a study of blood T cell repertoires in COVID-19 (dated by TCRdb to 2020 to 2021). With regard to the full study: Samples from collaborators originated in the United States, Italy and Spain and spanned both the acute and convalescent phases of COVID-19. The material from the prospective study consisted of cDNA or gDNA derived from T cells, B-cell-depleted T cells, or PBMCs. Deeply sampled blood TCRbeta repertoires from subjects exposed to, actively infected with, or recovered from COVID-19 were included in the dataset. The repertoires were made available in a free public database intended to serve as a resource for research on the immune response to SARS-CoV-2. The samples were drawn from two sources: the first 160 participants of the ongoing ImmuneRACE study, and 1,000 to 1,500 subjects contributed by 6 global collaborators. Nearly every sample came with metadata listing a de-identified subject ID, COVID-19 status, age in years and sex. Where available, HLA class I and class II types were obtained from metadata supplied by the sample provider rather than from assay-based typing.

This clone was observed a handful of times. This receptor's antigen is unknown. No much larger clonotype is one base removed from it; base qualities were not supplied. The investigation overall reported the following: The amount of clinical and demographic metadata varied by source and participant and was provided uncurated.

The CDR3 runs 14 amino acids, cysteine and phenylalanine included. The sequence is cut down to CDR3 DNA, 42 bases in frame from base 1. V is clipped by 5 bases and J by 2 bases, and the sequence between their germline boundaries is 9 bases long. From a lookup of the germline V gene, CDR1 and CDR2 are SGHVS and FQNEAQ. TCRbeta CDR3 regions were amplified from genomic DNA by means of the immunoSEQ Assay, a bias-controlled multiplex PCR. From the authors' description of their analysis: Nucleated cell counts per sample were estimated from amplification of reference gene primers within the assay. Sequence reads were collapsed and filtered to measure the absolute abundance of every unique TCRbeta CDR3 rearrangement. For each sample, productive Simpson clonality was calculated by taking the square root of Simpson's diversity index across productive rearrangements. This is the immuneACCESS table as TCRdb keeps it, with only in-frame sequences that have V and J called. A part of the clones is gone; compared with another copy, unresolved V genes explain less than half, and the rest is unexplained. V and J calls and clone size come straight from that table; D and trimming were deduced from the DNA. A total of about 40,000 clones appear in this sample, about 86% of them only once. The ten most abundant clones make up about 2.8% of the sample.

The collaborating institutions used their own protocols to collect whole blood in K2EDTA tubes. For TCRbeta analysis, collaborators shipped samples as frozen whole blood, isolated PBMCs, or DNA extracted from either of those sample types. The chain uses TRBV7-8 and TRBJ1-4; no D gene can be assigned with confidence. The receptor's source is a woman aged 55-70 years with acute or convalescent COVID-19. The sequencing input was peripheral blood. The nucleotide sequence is TGTGCCAGCAGCCCCCACCGGACTAATGAAAAACTGTTTTTT. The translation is CASSPHRTNEKLFF.